A single sample is the source of the 3 T cell receptor beta chains below, sequenced in a study of cytomegalovirus exposure and HLA in healthy donors. Both 60 Vbeta primers and 13 Jbeta primers went into the PCR. Sequencing used immunoSEQ multiplex PCR; TCRdb keeps in-frame clones, though not all of them. The sample includes 150,000 to 200,000 clones, 60% to 80% of them seen just once. Input material: PBMCs. All receptors derive from a woman in her forties in good health and CMV-seropositive.

The genes are TRBV6-5 and TRBJ2-7; TRBD2 matches 9 bases. Per germline, CDR1 MNHEY and CDR2 SVGAGI. With 4 bases clipped from V and 6 bases from J, the junction kept 4 bases outside the gene matches. The CDR3 sequence is 13 residues long. The CDR3 sequence is CASSLAGEGEQYF. The CDR3 bases are TGTGCCAGCAGTTTAGCGGGAGAGGGCGAGCAGTACTTC.

The gene calls are TRBV9 and TRBJ2-2, with 12 bases aligning to TRBD2. Looked up from germline, CDR1 is SGDLS and CDR2 is YYNGEE. The junction had 5 bases not matched to a gene; V was cut back by 3 bases and J by 5 bases. The CDR3 sequence is 16 residues long. CDR3 loop: CASSAFLAGGTGELFF. In DNA form, the CDR3 reads TGTGCCAGCAGCGCCTTCCTAGCGGGAGGGACCGGGGAGCTGTTTTTT.

This clone was counted a few times. The chain couples TRBV9 to TRBJ1-4, with TRBD1 identical over 8 bases. The CDR3 runs to 15 residues. CDR1 is SGDLS and CDR2 is YYNGEE in the germline V gene. Trimming removed 4 bases from V and 8 bases from J; junction bases left unmatched: 10. CDR3 region: CASSRRQGSQEKLFF. The CDR3 DNA is TGTGCCAGCAGCCGGCGACAGGGGTCGCAGGAAAAACTGTTTTTT. The whole variable domain, remainder taken from reference TRBV9 and TRBJ1-4, is DSGVTQTPKHLITATGQRVTLRCSPRSGDLSVYWYQQSLDQGLQFLIQYYNGEERAKGNILERFSAQQFPDLHSELNLSSLELGDSALYFCASSRRQGSQEKLFFGSGTQLSVL.